In this sample, the clone carrying this T cell receptor (beta chain) turned up a few times. Its antigen is currently unknown. The germline V gene encodes CDR1 SGHTA and CDR2 FQGTGA. This CDR3 spans 16 amino acids. V lost 2 bases and J lost 0, with 10 bases in between. The data belong to a study of T cell repertoires in cytomegalovirus infection. Study-level background: Both CMV infection and a matching HLA type were indicated by public TCR beta signatures. The study's findings and limits: CMV-specific TCR beta clonotypes restricted by HLA-C dominated the ex vivo response. Carriage of CMV together with the relevant HLA was identifiable through cumulative public TCR beta family frequency.

One entry per CDR3 protein, called by TCRdb with MiXCR from the reads. Here the sample spans 150,000 to 200,000 distinct CDR3 sequences, approximately 14% being singletons. What was sequenced was PBMCs. The chain combines TRBV7-3 with TRBJ1-4, with no clear D. The receptor was isolated from a human donor in good health (CMV status not recorded). Some clones in this sample may be carry-over from other donors' samples. CDR3 residues: CASSLGGGATNEKLFF. The CDR3 nucleotides are TGTGCCAGCAGCTTAGGTGGCGGAGCAACTAATGAAAAACTGTTTTTT.